These 7 T cell receptor beta chains were sequenced from one sample in a study of blood T cells in healthy people across ages. Combining a sample-barcoded 5' primer with a J-beta primer mix, a second PCR ran for about 6 to 12 cycles. One entry per CDR3 protein, called by TCRdb with MiXCR from the 5' RACE reads. The data show some 860,000 distinct CDR3 sequences, 56% seen once. The sequenced material came from blood. The receptors originated from a middle-aged man in good health.

V and J are TRBV24-1 and TRBJ2-1; D is unclear. This CDR3 region has 16 residues. With 4 bases removed from V and 0 bases from J, the gap between germline ends came to 12 bases. Looked up from germline, CDR1 is KGHDR and CDR2 is SFDVKD. As DNA, the CDR3 is TGTGCCACCAGTGACCCCGGCCACAACTCCTACAATGAGCAGTTCTTC. This encodes CATSDPGHNSYNEQFF.

The table lists this clonotype with a count of one. Its ends do not fully match the called genes, so a read error is possible. The chain carries TRBV10-3 and TRBJ2-1, with D maybe TRBD2 (6 bases). Germline values: CDR1 ENHRY, CDR2 SYGVKD. The CDR3 spans 13 residues. CDR3 amino acids: CAISAPSANGQFF. The CDR3 DNA reads as TGTGCCATCAGTGCTCCTAGCGCCAATGGGCAGTTCTTC.

The rearrangement uses TRBV20-1 and TRBJ2-3; possibly TRBD1 for D (5 bases). V gave up 6 bases and J gave up 4 bases, with 17 bases separating them. CDR3 length: 14 residues. Germline V gives CDR1 DFQATT, CDR2 SNEGSKA (reference sequence). CDR3 residues: CSAKTATGSDTQYF. Written as DNA, the CDR3 is TGCAGTGCAAAAACGGCAACAGGTTCAGATACGCAGTATTTT.

J is TRBJ2-7 and V is TRBV7-2; D tentatively reads TRBD1 or TRBD2 (5 bases each). This CDR3 region has 13 residues. CDR1 and CDR2 from the germline V gene are SGHTA and FQGNSA. V was trimmed by 7 bases and J by 4 bases, leaving 14 bases between them. This chain's CDR3 is CASTTPGRYEQYF. The CDR3 bases are TGTGCCAGCACCACCCCGGGGCGTTACGAGCAGTACTTC.

This clonotype has only a few counts. This rearrangement joins TRBV7-2 to TRBJ1-4; D call uncertain. The CDR3 contains 13 residues. The V gene lost 2 bases and the J gene lost 4 bases, with 5 bases spanning the gap. CDR1 and CDR2 from the germline V gene are SGHTA and FQGNSA. CDR3 amino acids: CASSLSHNEKLFF. CDR3 DNA: TGTGCCAGCAGCTTATCGCATAATGAAAAACTGTTTTTT.

The chain has TRBV20-1 and TRBJ2-5, with no clear D. The J call may be faulty, since TRBJ2-7 better matches the DNA end. The CDR3 has 14 amino acids. The germline gives CDR1 DFQATT, CDR2 SNEGSKA (reference sequence). The CDR3 region has the DNA TGCAGTGCTAGAGATTTCGGGTACAACAACGAGCAGTACTTC. As protein: CSARDFGYNNEQYF.

This clonotype was found a few times. The V gene is TRBV6-2 or TRBV6-3, the J gene TRBJ2-7, with 9 bases fitting TRBD2. The CDR3 sequence is 15 residues long. The V gene's germline CDR1 is MNHEY and CDR2 SVGEGT. The J segment lost 1 base and the V segment lost 5 bases, leaving 6 bases of the junction unmatched. The CDR3 sequence: CASSLVAGVSYEQYF. CDR3 DNA: TGTGCCAGCAGTCTAGTAGCGGGAGTTTCCTACGAGCAGTACTTC.